These 31 T cell receptor beta chains originate from one sample sequenced in a study of shared clonotypes between healthy human individuals. Here immunoSEQ multiplex PCR was the method, and the copy in TCRdb shows in-frame clones only, minus some. This table has 2 million to 2.5 million clones, under 95% appearing once. Material: naive CD4+ T cells from PBMCs. The subset here: CD45RA+ positively selected. These receptors were obtained from a man younger than 35 in good health. Some clones in this sample may be carry-over from other donors' samples.

J is TRBJ2-7 and V is TRBV10-3, with D uncertain. Germline V CDR1 and CDR2: ENHRY, SYGVKD. This CDR3 is 14 amino acids long. The V end lost 4 bases, the J end lost 5 bases, and 15 bases lay between the germline ends. The CDR3 DNA is TGTGCCATCAGTGCTCTACAGAACCCCCACGAGCAGTACTTC. It encodes CAISALQNPHEQYF.

As regards this clone: This sample includes further DNA sequences coding for the same CDR3. The chain couples TRBV4-1 to TRBJ2-7, with 7 bases aligning to TRBD1. V shed 1 base and J 0 bases; nucleotides not matched to a gene: 3. The V gene's germline CDR1 is MGHRA and CDR2 YSYEKL. The length of the CDR3 is 15 residues. This chain's CDR3 is CASSQGQGPSYEQYF. The CDR3 region has the DNA TGCGCCAGCAGCCAAGGACAGGGTCCCTCCTACGAGCAGTACTTC.

The chain combines TRBV6-6 with TRBJ2-1; 10 nucleotides line up with TRBD1. J gave up 2 bases and V 6 bases, and 4 bases lay outside the gene matches. CDR1 MNHNY and CDR2 SVGAGI come from the germline V gene (reference sequence). The CDR3 is 15 amino acids. CDR3 nucleotides: TGTGCCAGCAGATCGACAGGGGGCGCCTACAATGAGCAGTTCTTC. Encoded protein: CASRSTGGAYNEQFF.

This sequence joins TRBV25-1 and TRBJ1-1; D is possibly TRBD1 (6 bases). Germline-derived CDR1 and CDR2 are MGHDK and SYGVNS. The CDR3 runs 14 residues. Trimming left V 1 base short and J 1 base short, with 7 bases between. The DNA of the CDR3 is TGTGCCAGCAGTGAATGGGGGCAGAACACTGAAGCTTTCTTT. It translates to CASSEWGQNTEAFF.

The chain recombines TRBV10-3 with TRBJ2-7, with D uncertain. The V end was cut by 4 bases, the J end by 1 base, with 17 bases between. Germline CDR1 and CDR2: ENHRY and SYGVKD. CDR3 length equals 16 residues. This CDR3 is CAISGSLTDVSYEQYF. The CDR3 DNA reads as TGTGCCATCAGTGGGTCCCTGACTGACGTTTCCTACGAGCAGTACTTC.

The chain links TRBV10-1 to TRBJ2-2; 8 bases are shared with TRBD1. J gave up 5 bases and V 6 bases, and 14 bases lay outside the gene matches. This CDR3 is built from 17 residues. Germline V gives CDR1 WNHNN, CDR2 SYGVQD (reference sequence). The CDR3 region is CASSGLNRGIRTGELFF. In DNA, the CDR3 is TGCGCCAGCAGCGGATTGAACAGGGGGATTAGGACCGGGGAGCTGTTTTTT.

The rearrangement joins TRBV6-1 to TRBJ2-6; 10 nucleotides match TRBD1. With V trimmed by 0 bases and J by 0 bases, 5 bases remained unmatched. CDR3 length equals 19 residues. CDR1 MNHNS and CDR2 SASEGT come from the germline V gene. CDR3 amino acids: CASSEAGTGDRSGANVLTF. CDR3 DNA: TGTGCCAGCAGTGAAGCGGGGACAGGGGACCGCTCTGGGGCCAACGTCCTGACTTTC.

V is TRBV9 and J is TRBJ2-1; TRBD2 matches 7 bases. This CDR3 is built from 14 residues. CDR1 is SGDLS and CDR2 is YYNGEE in the germline V gene. V trimming: 0 bases; J trimming: 10 bases; junction bases outside the gene matches: 7. The DNA of the CDR3 is TGTGCCAGCAGCGTAGATGTGCGGGAGAAGGAGCAGTTCTTC. Encoded protein: CASSVDVREKEQFF.

The gene calls are TRBV7-7 and TRBJ2-7, with a tentative D call TRBD1 (6 bases). V lost 0 bases to trimming and J lost 6 bases, with 6 bases between them. CDR1 SSHAT and CDR2 FNYEAQ come from the germline V gene (reference sequence). This CDR3 has 12 residues. CDR3 DNA: TGTGCCAGCAGCTTAGCAGGGGGCGAGCAGTACTTC. Residues: CASSLAGGEQYF.

The genes are TRBV19 and TRBJ1-1; TRBD1 is a possible D gene (5 bases). Trimming pared 4 bases from V and 1 base from J, leaving 10 bases between. Germline CDR1 is LNHDA and CDR2 is SQIVND (reference sequence). This CDR3 region has 14 residues. The CDR3 is CASSNEGWNTEAFF. The CDR3 DNA reads TGTGCCAGTAGTAACGAGGGGTGGAACACTGAAGCTTTCTTT. Complete variable domain (other parts from reference TRBV19 and TRBJ1-1): DGGITQSPKYLFRKEGQNVTLSCEQNLNHDAMYWYRQDPGQGLRLIYYSQIVNDFQKGDIAEGYSVSREKKESFPLTVTSAQKNPTAFYLCASSNEGWNTEAFFGQGTRLTVV.

This rearrangement joins TRBV7-8 to TRBJ2-5; possible D gene TRBD1, 5 bases. The ends were cut back, 0 bases at V and 6 bases at J, with 11 bases in the middle. From germline, CDR1 is SGHVS and CDR2 FQNEAQ. This CDR3 has 14 residues. In DNA, the CDR3 is TGTGCCAGCAGCTTAGCGGCTAAGGGGCAGACCCAGTACTTC. It codes for CASSLAAKGQTQYF.

The chain couples TRBV6-1 to TRBJ2-7, with TRBD1 as a possible D gene (5 bases). Germline V gives CDR1 MNHNS, CDR2 SASEGT. The CDR3 consists of 15 residues. V was cut by 8 bases and J by 6 bases, with 23 bases left in between. As DNA, the CDR3 is TGTGCCAGCGCCAAGGGGCCCGTGGATTCGGGCGAGCAGTACTTC. Its protein is CASAKGPVDSGEQYF.

The chain uses TRBV5-8 and TRBJ1-3, with D perhaps TRBD1 (6 bases). Deletions cut 2 bases from V and 0 bases from J, with 12 bases between. CDR3 length: 16 amino acids. The germline V gene has CDR1 SGHTS and CDR2 YDEGEE. The CDR3 coding sequence is TGTGCCAGCAGCTTAGTAGGGGGATCCTCTGGAAACACCATATATTTT. As protein: CASSLVGGSSGNTIYF.

The chain employs TRBV6-5 and TRBJ2-7, with TRBD1 identical over 8 bases. Trimming took 0 bases from V and 3 from J; bases not matched to a gene: 4. Germline CDR1 and CDR2: MNHEY and SVGAGI. The CDR3 has 15 residues. CDR3 sequence: CASSYSRTGNYEQYF. The CDR3 DNA reads as TGTGCCAGCAGTTACTCGCGGACAGGGAACTACGAGCAGTACTTC.

The CDR3 loop reads CASSRGGGGYEQYF. The CDR3 nucleotides are TGTGCCAGCTCACGAGGGGGTGGAGGTTACGAGCAGTACTTC. V is TRBV18 and J is TRBJ2-7, with a weak D call TRBD1 (6 bases). CDR3 size: 14 residues. The ends were cut back, 4 bases at V and 4 bases at J, with 14 bases in the middle. Germline lookup yields CDR1 KGHSH and CDR2 LQKENI.

This clone has a single count. The chain joins TRBV15 to TRBJ1-4, with TRBD1 identical over 10 bases. After removal of 0 bases from V and 14 bases from J, the junction contained 15 bases not matched to a gene. Germline lookup yields CDR1 LNHNV and CDR2 YYDKDF (reference sequence). The CDR3 loop spans 17 amino acids. Here the CDR3 reads CATSRDYVGTGAQGLFF. The DNA for the CDR3 is TGTGCCACCAGCAGAGATTACGTCGGGACAGGGGCCCAAGGGCTGTTTTTT.

The sample holds one count of this clone. The chain is built from TRBV29-1 and TRBJ2-7; D not certain. Germline V gene sequence: CDR1 SQVTM, CDR2 ANQGSEA. Between the trimmed V and J ends, which lost 4 bases and 0 bases, there was a span of 13 bases. The CDR3 has 14 amino acids. The DNA of the CDR3 is TGCAGCGTTGGACCGAGTTGGGGCTCCTACGAGCAGTACTTC. Residues: CSVGPSWGSYEQYF.

The J gene is TRBJ2-7, the V gene TRBV20-1; D remains ambiguous. The CDR3 loop spans 9 amino acids. Germline assignment: CDR1 DFQATT and CDR2 SNEGSKA (reference sequence). CDR3 amino acids: CSPGREQYF. CDR3 coding DNA: TGCAGCCCCGGGCGGGAGCAGTACTTC.

This clone was recorded a few times. V and J are TRBV6-5 and TRBJ1-1; 7 bases line up with TRBD1. The CDR3 contains 15 residues. CDR1 and CDR2 from the germline V gene are MNHEY and SVGAGI. J was trimmed by 1 base and V by 8 bases; bases with no gene match: 10. CDR3 residues: CASFNNRGANTEAFF. The CDR3 DNA sequence: TGTGCCAGCTTCAACAACAGGGGTGCGAACACTGAAGCTTTCTTT.

The V call is TRBV6-1, the J call TRBJ1-2, with 7 positions matching TRBD1. J lost 9 bases, V lost 0 bases, and 4 bases had no gene match. Germline CDR1 and CDR2: MNHNS and SASEGT. The CDR3 is 13 amino acids. The CDR3 loop is CASSEAQGESYTF. The CDR3 DNA sequence: TGTGCCAGCAGTGAAGCGCAGGGGGAAAGCTACACCTTC.

The V call is TRBV6-1, the J call TRBJ2-1; TRBD1 or TRBD2 may be the D gene (6 bases each). The germline CDR1 and CDR2 sequences are MNHNS and SASEGT. The CDR3 sequence is 14 residues long. V was cut by 4 bases and J by 12 bases, with 19 bases left in between. The CDR3 sequence: CASSAFSGARGQFF. The DNA of the CDR3 is TGTGCCAGCAGTGCATTTTCGGGGGCGAGGGGGCAGTTCTTC.

The gene calls are TRBV2 and TRBJ2-1, with a weak D call TRBD2 (6 bases). This CDR3 is 15 amino acids long. CDR1 is SNHLY, CDR2 FYNNEI, per germline. V was pared by 7 bases and J by 4 bases, with 17 bases between. CDR3 bases: TGTGCCAGCACTTTGGAACTAGCAGGTTACAATGAGCAGTTCTTC. Its translation is CASTLELAGYNEQFF.

The rearrangement links TRBV2 to TRBJ1-5; no clear D gene. V was shortened by 1 base and J by 7 bases, with 11 bases between the two germline ends. In germline, CDR1 is SNHLY, CDR2 FYNNEI. This CDR3 comprises 14 residues. CDR3 in DNA: TGTGCCAGCAGTGAAGGAACGGGCGGGCAGCCCCAGCATTTT. It specifies CASSEGTGGQPQHF.

Here the CDR3 DNA reads TGTGCCAGCAGCTTTGACCGACAGGGACCGCAGTACTTC. Translated: CASSFDRQGPQYF. The rearrangement joins TRBV5-4 to TRBJ2-7; 7 bases map to TRBD1. The V gene end was trimmed by 2 bases and the J gene end by 9 bases; junction bases not matched to a gene: 8. The length of the CDR3 is 13 residues. The germline V gene encodes CDR1 SGHNT and CDR2 YYREEE (reference sequence).

This clone is a singleton in its sample. The genes are TRBV5-1 and TRBJ2-1; 8 bases are a match to TRBD2. This CDR3 region has 16 residues. Germline V lookup: CDR1 SGHRS, CDR2 YFSETQ. Trimming at V came to 2 bases and at J to 0 bases, leaving 4 bases not matched to a gene. This CDR3 is CASSFDGRASYNEQFF. CDR3 DNA sequence: TGCGCCAGCAGCTTTGACGGGAGGGCCTCCTACAATGAGCAGTTCTTC.

Points on this clone: Other DNA sequences in this sample translate to the same CDR3. The V and J genes are TRBV7-3 and TRBJ2-5; 11 bases are a match to TRBD2. CDR3 length: 15 residues. V lost 4 bases to trimming and J lost 2 bases; unmatched junction nucleotides: 3. CDR1 and CDR2 (germline): SGHTA, FQGTGA. CDR3 residues: CASSSGLADQETQYF. The CDR3 nucleotides read TGTGCCAGCAGCTCGGGACTAGCGGATCAAGAGACCCAGTACTTC.

The V gene is TRBV5-1, the J gene TRBJ1-2; TRBD1 matches at 9 bases. V lost 5 bases, J lost 7 bases, and 12 bases stayed unmatched. In germline, CDR1 is SGHRS, CDR2 YFSETQ. The CDR3 spans 15 residues. The CDR3 DNA reads as TGCGCCAGCAGGTTTATTACAGGGGGCGTCGGTGGCTACACCTTC. Encoded protein: CASRFITGGVGGYTF.

This chain links TRBV7-3 with TRBJ1-1; D might be TRBD1 (5 bases). V lost 2 bases, J lost 8 bases, and 12 bases lay in between. The CDR3 spans 13 residues. The germline V gene encodes CDR1 SGHTA and CDR2 FQGTGA. As DNA, the CDR3 is TGTGCCAGCAGCTTATCAGACAGAGGGGAAGCTTTCTTT. It yields the protein CASSLSDRGEAFF.

The J gene is TRBJ1-1, the V gene TRBV5-1, with 7 bases matching TRBD1. After removal of 0 bases from V and 3 bases from J, the junction contained 8 bases not matched to a gene. The CDR3 sequence is 16 residues long. From germline, CDR1 is SGHRS and CDR2 YFSETQ. CDR3 bases: TGCGCCAGCAGCTTGGTGGCAGGGGGTCCGCACACTGAAGCTTTCTTT. The encoded protein is CASSLVAGGPHTEAFF.

The rearrangement joins TRBV27 to TRBJ1-4, with 7 bases lining up with TRBD1. The CDR3 is 16 residues long. Trimming at V came to 2 bases and at J to 5 bases, leaving 8 bases not matched to a gene. CDR1 is MNHEY, CDR2 SMNVEV, per germline (reference sequence). CDR3 region: CASSLGRGQFNEKLFF. In DNA form, the CDR3 reads TGTGCCAGCAGTTTAGGCAGGGGACAGTTCAATGAAAAACTGTTTTTT. The whole variable domain, remainder taken from reference TRBV27 and TRBJ1-4, is EAQVTQNPRYLITVTGKKLTVTCSQNMNHEYMSWYRQDPGLGLRQIYYSMNVEVTDKGDVPEGYKVSRKEKRNFPLILESPSPNQTSLYFCASSLGRGQFNEKLFFGSGTQLSVL.

The chain couples TRBV5-4 to TRBJ2-3; 10 positions agree with TRBD2. V was pared by 0 bases and J by 0 bases, with 1 base of the junction left unmatched. CDR3 length equals 16 residues. The germline V gene encodes CDR1 SGHNT and CDR2 YYREEE (reference sequence). The CDR3 nucleotides are TGTGCCAGCAGCTTGGAGACTAGCGGGAGCACAGATACGCAGTATTTT. Translating gives CASSLETSGSTDTQYF.